This TCR beta chain was recovered during a study of monozygotic twins with inflammatory bowel disease (dated by TCRdb to the late 2010s). Study-level background: The full study comprised approximately 28 monozygotic twin pairs: nine German pairs (four IBD-concordant, five IBD-discordant) and 19 IBD-discordant Danish pairs. Within discordant pairs, disease-associated traits were sought mainly by comparing IBD patients with their genetically identical healthy co-twins. Each individual had, on average, about 151 000 unique TCRalpha sequences and 181 000 unique TCRbeta sequences available for analysis.

In regard to this clonotype: Its binding antigen is unknown.

The paper as a whole reports these results and caveats: Repertoire similarity did not differ between concordant and discordant twins, possibly due to limited statistical power. The results gave no support for a single strong signal or clonotype linked to IBD. Because patients received different immunosuppressive treatments, the repertoires may have picked up extra background noise and variability between individuals. The analysis was unable to tell apart different T cell subtypes. IBD patients shared fewer clonotypes with other individuals than healthy twins did, most markedly in patients showing signs of disease activity. A decrease in TCRbeta repertoire diversity, as measured by inverse Simpson index, was observed in IBD patients compared with their healthy co-twins.

The method behind the library was 5' RACE. For each TCR library, around 3,500 ng of total RNA was used. cDNA was synthesized with SMARTScribe reverse transcriptase in eight separate reactions per sample. During cDNA synthesis, unique molecular identifiers containing a 6-nucleotide sample barcode were introduced by template switching. TCRalpha and TCRbeta cDNA was amplified by two nested PCRs of 16 and 9 cycles, with bead purification after each PCR. Before amplification, the cDNA was treated with uracil DNA-glycosylase and purified using the QIAquick PCR purification kit. The second PCR added Illumina TruSeq-compatible adapters along with sample-specific barcodes. Library quality and concentration were assessed using TapeStation and Qubit, and about 5 ng of each library was pooled. Sequencing of the pooled libraries was done on an Illumina HiSeq2500 single-index Rapid Run using custom sequencing primers and 2 x 100 bp reads. In the paper's pipeline: UMI-based consensus assembly with MiGEC version 1.2.6 was used to correct PCR and sequencing errors. MiXCR version 2.1.1 was used for V(D)J alignment, clonotype assembly and CDR3 extraction. Normalisation of gene usage, clonotype sharing and MAIT/NKT TCR abundance was achieved by analysing the top 1000, 10 000 and 20 000 clonotypes per sample. After downsampling to 27 000 UMIs, diversity was calculated as the inverse Simpson index using the vegan R package. Paired Mann-Whitney U tests were applied to discordant twin pairs, with Benjamini-Hochberg correction for multiple testing. Following TCRdb reprocessing, every CDR3 protein sequence forms one entry, and DNA is not provided. The V and J calls here are based on TCRdb, not the publication. Per the sample table, the count is about 140,000 distinct CDR3 sequences. The ten top clones hold approximately 1.2% of the sample.

From each donor, an approximately 2.3 ml peripheral blood sample was collected into PAXgene tubes and kept at -80 degrees C. Without T cell sorting, total RNA was isolated from whole blood using the PAXgene blood miRNA kit on an automated QIAcube. Peripheral blood from monozygotic twin pairs who were concordant or discordant for inflammatory bowel disease underwent deep TCRalpha and TCRbeta repertoire profiling using unique molecular barcoding. Smoking habits were recorded for all twin pairs, with individuals classified as current, former or never smokers. The cysteine opens and the phenylalanine closes a CDR3 of 19 amino acids. The record lacks a DNA sequence. Reading the germline V gene gives CDR1 LGHNA and CDR2 YSLEER.

The origin of this receptor is a human donor with ulcerative colitis or Crohn's disease, or a healthy co-twin of an affected twin (not recorded which). Specimen: blood. The chain couples TRBV4-3 to TRBJ2-2; TCRdb names TRBD2, which stays unverified in the absence of DNA. The CDR3 in this case is CASSQDTGVAGVGTGELFF.